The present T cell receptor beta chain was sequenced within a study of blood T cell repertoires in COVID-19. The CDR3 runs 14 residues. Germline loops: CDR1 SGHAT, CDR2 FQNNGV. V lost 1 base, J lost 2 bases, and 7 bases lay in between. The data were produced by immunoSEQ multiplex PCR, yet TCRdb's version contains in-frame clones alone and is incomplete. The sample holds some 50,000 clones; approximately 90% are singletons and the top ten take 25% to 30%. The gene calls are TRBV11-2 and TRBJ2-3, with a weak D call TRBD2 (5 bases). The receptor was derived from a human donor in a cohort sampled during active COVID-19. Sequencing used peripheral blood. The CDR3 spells CASSLGLSTDTQYF. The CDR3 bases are TGTGCCAGCAGCTTAGGACTATCCACAGATACGCAGTATTTT.